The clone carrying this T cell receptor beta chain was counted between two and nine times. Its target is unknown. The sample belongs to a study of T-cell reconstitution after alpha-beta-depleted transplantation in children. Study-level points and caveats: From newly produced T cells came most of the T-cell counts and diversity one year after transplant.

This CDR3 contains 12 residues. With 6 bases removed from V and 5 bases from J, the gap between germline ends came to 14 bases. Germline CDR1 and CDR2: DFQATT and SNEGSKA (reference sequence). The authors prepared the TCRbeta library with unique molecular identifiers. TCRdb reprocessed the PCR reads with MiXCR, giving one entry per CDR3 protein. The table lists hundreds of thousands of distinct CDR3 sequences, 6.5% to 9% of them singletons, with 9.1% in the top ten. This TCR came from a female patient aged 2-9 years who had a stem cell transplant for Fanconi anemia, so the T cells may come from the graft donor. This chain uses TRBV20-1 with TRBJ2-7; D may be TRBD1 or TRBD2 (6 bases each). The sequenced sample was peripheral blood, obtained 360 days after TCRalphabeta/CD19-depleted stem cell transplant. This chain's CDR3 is CSAQAGGHEQYF. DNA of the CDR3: TGCAGTGCCCAAGCCGGGGGCCACGAGCAGTACTTC.